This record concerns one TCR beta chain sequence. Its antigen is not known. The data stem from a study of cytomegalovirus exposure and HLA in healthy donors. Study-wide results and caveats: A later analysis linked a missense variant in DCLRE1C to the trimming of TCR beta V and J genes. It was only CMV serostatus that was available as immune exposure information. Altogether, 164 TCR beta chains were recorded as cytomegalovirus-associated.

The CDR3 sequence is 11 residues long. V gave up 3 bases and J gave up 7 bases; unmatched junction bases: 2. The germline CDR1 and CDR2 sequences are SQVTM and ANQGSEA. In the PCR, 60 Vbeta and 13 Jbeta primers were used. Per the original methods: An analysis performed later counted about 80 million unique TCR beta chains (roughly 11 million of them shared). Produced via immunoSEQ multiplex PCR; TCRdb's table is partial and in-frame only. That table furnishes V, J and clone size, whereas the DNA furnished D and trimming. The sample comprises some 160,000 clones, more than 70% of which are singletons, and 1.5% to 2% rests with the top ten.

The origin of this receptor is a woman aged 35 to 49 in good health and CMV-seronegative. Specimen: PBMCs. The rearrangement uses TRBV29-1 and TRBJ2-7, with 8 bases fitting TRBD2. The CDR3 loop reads CSVDRGGEQYF. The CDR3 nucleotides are TGCAGCGTTGATCGGGGGGGGGAGCAGTACTTC.